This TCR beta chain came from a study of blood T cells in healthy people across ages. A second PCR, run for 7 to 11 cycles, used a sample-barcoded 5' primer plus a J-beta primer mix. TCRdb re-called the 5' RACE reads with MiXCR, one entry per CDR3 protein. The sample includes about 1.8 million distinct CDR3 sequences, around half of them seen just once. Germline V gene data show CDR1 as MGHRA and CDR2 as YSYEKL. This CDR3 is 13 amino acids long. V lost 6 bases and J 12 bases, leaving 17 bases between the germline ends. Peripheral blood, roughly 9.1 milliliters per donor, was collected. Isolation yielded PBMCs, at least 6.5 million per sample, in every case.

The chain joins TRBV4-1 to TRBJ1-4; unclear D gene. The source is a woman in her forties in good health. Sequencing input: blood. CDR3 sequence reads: CASSYTPVGELFF. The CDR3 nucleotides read TGCGCCAGCAGTTACACGCCGGTTGGAGAACTGTTTTTT.